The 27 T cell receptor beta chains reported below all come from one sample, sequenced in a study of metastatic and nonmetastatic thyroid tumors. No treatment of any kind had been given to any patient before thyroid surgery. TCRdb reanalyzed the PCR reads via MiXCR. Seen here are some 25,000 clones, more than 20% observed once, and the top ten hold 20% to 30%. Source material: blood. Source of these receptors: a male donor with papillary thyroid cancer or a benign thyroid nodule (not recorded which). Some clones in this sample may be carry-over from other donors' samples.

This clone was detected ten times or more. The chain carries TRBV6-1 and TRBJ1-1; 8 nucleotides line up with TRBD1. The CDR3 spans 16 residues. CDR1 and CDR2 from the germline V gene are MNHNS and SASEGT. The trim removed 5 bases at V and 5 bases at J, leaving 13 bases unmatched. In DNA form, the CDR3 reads TGTGCCAGCAGTCCAGACAGGGGAGGTATTGGGACTGAAGCTTTCTTT. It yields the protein CASSPDRGGIGTEAFF.

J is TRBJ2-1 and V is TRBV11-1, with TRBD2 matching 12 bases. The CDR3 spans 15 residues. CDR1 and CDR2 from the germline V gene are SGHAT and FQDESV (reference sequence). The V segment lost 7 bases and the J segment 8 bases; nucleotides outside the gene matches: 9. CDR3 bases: TGTGCCAGCATCCAACTAGCGGGAGGATCGGATGAGCAGTTCTTC. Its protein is CASIQLAGGSDEQFF. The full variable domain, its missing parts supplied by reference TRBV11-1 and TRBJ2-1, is EAEVAQSPRYKITEKSQAVAFWCDPISGHATLYWYRQILGQGPELLVQFQDESVVDDSQLPKDRFSAERLKGVDSTLKIQPAELGDSAMYLCASIQLAGGSDEQFFGPGTRLTVL.

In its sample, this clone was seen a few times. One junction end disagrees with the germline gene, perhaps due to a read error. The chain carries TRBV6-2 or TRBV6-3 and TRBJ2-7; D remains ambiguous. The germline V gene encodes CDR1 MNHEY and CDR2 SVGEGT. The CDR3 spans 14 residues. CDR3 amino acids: CASSYVGDSYEHYF. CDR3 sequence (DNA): TGTGCCAGCAGTTACGTAGGCGACTCCTACGAGCATTACTTC.

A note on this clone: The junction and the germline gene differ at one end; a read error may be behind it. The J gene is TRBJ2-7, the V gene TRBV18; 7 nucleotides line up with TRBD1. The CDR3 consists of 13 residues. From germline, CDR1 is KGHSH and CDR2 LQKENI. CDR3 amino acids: CASSRQGEDEQNF. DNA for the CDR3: TGTGCCAGCTCACGACAGGGAGAAGACGAGCAGAACTTC.

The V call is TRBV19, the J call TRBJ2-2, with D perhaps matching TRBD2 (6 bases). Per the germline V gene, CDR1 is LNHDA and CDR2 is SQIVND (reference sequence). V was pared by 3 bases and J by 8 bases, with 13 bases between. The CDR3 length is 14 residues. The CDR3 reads CASSIAGGPGELFF. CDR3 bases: TGTGCCAGTAGTATTGCCGGGGGACCGGGGGAGCTGTTTTTT.

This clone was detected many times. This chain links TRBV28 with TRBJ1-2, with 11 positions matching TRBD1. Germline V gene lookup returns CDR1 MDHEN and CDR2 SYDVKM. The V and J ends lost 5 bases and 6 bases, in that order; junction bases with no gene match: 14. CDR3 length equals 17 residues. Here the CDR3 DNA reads TGTGCCAGCAGTCTAGCCGGGACAGGGGGAGAGGGAAATGGCTACACCTTC. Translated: CASSLAGTGGEGNGYTF.

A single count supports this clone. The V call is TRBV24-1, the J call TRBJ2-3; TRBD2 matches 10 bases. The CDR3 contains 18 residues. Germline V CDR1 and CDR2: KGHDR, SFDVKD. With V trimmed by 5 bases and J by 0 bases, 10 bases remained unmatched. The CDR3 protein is CATSGGSSGRKSTDTQYF. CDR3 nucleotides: TGTGCCACCAGTGGAGGCAGTAGCGGGAGGAAAAGCACAGATACGCAGTATTTT.

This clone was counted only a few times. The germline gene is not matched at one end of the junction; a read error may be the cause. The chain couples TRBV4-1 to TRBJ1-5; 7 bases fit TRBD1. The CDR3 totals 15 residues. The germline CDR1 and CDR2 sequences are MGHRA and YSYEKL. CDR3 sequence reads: CASSRVTGSNHPHHF. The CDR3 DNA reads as TGCGCCAGCAGCCGCGTGACAGGGAGCAATCATCCCCATCATTTT.

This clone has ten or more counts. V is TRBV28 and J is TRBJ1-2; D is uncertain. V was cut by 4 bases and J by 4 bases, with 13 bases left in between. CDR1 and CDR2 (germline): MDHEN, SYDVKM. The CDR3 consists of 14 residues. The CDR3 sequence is CASSSGEYSYGYTF. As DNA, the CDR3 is TGTGCCAGCAGTTCCGGCGAGTATAGCTATGGCTACACCTTC.

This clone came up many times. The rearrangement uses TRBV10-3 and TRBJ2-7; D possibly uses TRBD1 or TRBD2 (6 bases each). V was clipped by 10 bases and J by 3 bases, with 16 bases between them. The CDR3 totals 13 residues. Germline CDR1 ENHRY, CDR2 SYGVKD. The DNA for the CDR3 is TGTGCCACTATTCATGAGGGGGGCTACGAGCAGTACTTC. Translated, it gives CATIHEGGYEQYF.

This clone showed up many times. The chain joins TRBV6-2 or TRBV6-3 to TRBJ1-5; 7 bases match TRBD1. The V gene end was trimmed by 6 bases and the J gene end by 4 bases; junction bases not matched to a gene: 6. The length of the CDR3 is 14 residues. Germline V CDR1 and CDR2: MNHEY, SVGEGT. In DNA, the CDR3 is TGTGCCAGCAGGGGCCAGGGGGAAAATCAGCCCCAGCATTTT. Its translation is CASRGQGENQPQHF.

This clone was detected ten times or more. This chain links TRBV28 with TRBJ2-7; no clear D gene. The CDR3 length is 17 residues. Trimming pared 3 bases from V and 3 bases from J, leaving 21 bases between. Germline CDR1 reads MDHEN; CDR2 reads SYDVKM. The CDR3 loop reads CASSLQTERLQVYEQYF. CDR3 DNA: TGTGCCAGCAGTTTGCAGACGGAGAGGCTGCAAGTCTACGAGCAGTACTTC.

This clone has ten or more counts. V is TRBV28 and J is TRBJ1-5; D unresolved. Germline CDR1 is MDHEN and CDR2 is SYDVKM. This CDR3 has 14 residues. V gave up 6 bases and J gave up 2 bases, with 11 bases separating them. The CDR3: CASSSPNGNQPQHF. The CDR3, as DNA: TGTGCCAGCAGCAGTCCGAACGGCAATCAGCCCCAGCATTTT.

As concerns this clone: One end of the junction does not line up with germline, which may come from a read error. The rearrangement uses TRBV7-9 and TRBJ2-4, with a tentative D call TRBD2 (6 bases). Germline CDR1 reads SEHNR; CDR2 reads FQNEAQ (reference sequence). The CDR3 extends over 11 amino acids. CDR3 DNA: TGTGCAAGCAGTCCGGGGGTCGGGCAGTTGTTC. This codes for CASSPGVGQLF.

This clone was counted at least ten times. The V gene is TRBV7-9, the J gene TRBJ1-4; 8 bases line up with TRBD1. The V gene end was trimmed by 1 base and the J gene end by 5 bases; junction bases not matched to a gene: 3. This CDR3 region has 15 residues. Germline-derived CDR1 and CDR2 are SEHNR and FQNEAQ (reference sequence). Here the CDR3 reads CASSLGAGGNEKLFF. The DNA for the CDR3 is TGTGCCAGCAGCTTAGGCGCAGGGGGCAATGAAAAACTGTTTTTT.

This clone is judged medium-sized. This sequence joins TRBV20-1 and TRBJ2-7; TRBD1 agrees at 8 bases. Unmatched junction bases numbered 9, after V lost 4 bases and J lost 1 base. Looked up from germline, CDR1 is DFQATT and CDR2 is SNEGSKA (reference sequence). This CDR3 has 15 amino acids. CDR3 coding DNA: TGCAGTGCTAATTACAGGGGGAATGTATCCTACGAGCAGTACTTC. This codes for CSANYRGNVSYEQYF.

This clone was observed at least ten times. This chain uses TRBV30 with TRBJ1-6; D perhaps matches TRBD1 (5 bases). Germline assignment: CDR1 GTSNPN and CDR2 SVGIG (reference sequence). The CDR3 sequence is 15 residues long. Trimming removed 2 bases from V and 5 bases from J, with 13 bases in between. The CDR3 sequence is CAWSHQGIDNSPLHF. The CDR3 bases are TGTGCCTGGAGTCACCAGGGTATCGATAATTCACCCCTCCACTTT.

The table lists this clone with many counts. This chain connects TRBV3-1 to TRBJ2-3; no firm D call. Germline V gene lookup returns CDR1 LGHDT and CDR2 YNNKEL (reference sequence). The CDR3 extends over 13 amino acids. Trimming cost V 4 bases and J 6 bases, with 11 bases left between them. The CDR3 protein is CASSPLGRDTQYF. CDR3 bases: TGTGCCAGCAGCCCCCTAGGCAGGGATACGCAGTATTTT.

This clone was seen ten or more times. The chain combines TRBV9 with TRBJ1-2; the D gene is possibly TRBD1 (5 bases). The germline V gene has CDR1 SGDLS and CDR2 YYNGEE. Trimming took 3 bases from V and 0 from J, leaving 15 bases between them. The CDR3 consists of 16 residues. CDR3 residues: CASSGRGGGANYGYTF. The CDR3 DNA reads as TGTGCCAGCAGCGGGCGAGGCGGGGGAGCTAACTATGGCTACACCTTC.

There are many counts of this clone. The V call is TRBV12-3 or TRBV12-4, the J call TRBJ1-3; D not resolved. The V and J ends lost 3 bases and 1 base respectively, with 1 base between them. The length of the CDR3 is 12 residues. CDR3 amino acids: CASSLSGNTIYF. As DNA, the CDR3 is TGTGCCAGCAGTTTGTCTGGAAACACCATATATTTT.

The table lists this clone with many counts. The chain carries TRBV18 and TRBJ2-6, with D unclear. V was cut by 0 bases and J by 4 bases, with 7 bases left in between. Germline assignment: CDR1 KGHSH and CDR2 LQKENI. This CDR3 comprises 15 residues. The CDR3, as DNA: TGTGCCAGCTCACCACCGGTCTCGGGGGCCAACGTCCTGACTTTC. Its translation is CASSPPVSGANVLTF.

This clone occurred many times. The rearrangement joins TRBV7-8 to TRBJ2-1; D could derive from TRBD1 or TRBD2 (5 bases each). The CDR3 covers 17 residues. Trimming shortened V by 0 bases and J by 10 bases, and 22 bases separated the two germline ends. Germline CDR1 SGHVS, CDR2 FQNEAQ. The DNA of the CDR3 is TGTGCCAGCAGCTTAGCGGGGCGCGGCTCGGGGAAAGTGGAGCAGTTCTTC. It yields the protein CASSLAGRGSGKVEQFF.

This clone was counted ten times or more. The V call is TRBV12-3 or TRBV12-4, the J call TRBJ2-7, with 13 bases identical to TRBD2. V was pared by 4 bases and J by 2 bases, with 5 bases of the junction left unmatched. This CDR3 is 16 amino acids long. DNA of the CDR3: TGTGCCAGCAGTTCTGGGACTAGCGGGATCACCTACGAGCAGTACTTC. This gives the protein CASSSGTSGITYEQYF.

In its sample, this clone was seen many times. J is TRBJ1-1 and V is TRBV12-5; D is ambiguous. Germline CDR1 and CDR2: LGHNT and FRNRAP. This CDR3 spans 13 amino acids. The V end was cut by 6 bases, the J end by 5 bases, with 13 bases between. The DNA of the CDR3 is TGTGCTAGTGGGGGGATGGAGGGAACTGAAGCTTTCTTT. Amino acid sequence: CASGGMEGTEAFF.

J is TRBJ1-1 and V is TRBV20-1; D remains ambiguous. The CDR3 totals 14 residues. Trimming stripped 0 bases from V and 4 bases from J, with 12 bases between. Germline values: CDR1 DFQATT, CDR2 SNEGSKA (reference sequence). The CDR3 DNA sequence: TGCAGTGCTAGAGATCCGGCCTTGACCACTGAAGCTTTCTTT. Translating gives CSARDPALTTEAFF.

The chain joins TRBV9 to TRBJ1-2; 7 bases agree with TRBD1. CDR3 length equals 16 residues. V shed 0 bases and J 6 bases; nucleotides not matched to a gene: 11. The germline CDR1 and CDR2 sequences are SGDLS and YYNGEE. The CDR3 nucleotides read TGTGCCAGCAGCGTAGATCTAGGAGGGGGCGCCGATGGCTACACCTTC. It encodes CASSVDLGGGADGYTF.

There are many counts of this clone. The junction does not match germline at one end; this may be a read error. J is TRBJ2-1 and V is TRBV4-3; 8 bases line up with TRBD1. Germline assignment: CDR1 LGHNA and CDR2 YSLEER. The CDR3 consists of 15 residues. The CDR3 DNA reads TGCGCCTGCAGACGACAGGGGTCCTCCTACAATGAGCAGTTCTTC. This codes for CACRRQGSSYNEQFF.